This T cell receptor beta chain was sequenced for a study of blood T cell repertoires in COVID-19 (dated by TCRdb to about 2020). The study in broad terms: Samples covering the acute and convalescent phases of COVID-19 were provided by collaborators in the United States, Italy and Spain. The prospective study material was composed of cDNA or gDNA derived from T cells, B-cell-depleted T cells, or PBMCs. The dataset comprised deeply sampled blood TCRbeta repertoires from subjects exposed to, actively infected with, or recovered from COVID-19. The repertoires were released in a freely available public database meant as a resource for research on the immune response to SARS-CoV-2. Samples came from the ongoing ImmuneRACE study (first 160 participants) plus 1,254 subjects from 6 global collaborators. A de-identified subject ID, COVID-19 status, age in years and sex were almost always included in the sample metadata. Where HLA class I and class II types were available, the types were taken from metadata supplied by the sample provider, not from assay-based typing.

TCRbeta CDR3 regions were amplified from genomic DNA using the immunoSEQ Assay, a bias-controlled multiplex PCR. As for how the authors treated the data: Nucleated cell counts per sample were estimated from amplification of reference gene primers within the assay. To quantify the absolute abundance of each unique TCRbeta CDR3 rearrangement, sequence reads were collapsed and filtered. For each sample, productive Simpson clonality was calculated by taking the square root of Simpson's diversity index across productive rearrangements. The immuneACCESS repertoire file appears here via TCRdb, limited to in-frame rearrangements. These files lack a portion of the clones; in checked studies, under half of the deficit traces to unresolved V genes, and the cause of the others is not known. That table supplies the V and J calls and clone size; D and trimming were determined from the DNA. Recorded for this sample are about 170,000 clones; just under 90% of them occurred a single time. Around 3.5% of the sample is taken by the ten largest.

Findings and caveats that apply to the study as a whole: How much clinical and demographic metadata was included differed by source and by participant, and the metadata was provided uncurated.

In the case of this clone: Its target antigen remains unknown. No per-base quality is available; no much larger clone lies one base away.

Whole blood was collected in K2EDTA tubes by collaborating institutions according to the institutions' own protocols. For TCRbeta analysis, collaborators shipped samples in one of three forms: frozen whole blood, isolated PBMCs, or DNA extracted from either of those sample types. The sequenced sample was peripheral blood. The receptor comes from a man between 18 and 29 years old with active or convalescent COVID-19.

DNA sequence: TGCGCCAGCAGTGAGTCGGGGCTAGGCACAGATACGCAGTATTTT. The translation is CASSESGLGTDTQYF. In this chain, TRBV10-1 is recombined with TRBJ2-3; possibly the D gene is TRBD1, per 5 matching bases. The CDR3 runs 15 amino acids, cysteine and phenylalanine included. Only the CDR3 portion is preserved as DNA: 45 bases, with reading frame beginning at the first base. The trim is 0 bases for V and 1 base for J, with a gap of 8 bases between the germline ends. Looking up the germline V gene (reference sequence) yields CDR1 WNHNN and CDR2 SYGVQD.